The present TCR beta chain was sequenced within a study of early T cells in non-severe SARS-CoV-2 infection. Individual cDNA molecules received unique molecular identifiers. MiXCR, applied by TCRdb to the 5' RACE reads, yields one record per CDR3 protein. The repertoire holds about 81,000 distinct CDR3 sequences, with 5.5% to 7.5% as singletons. Trimming pared 2 bases from V and 5 bases from J, leaving 15 bases between. Germline lookup yields CDR1 SEHNR and CDR2 FQNEAQ (reference sequence). The CDR3 sequence is 15 residues long. The source is an adult who was a healthcare worker with PCR-confirmed SARS-CoV-2 infection or an uninfected control (not recorded which). The sample taken for sequencing was whole blood. The J gene is TRBJ1-2, the V gene TRBV7-9; D gene unclear. In DNA form, the CDR3 reads TGTGCCAGCAGCTTATCAAGGAATAGGTTGTATGGCTACACCTTC. Protein product: CASSLSRNRLYGYTF.